The clone carrying this T cell receptor beta chain has only a few counts. This sample is part of a study of blood T cell repertoires in COVID-19. Study-wide background: Acute-phase and convalescent COVID-19 samples originated in the United States, Italy and Spain. PBMCs, B-cell-depleted T cells, or T cells were the source of the cDNA or gDNA that made up the material.

As handled by the study authors: Reference gene primer amplification gave nucleated cell count estimates. The data were produced by immunoSEQ multiplex PCR, yet TCRdb's version contains in-frame clones alone and is incomplete. D and trimming were read from the DNA, whereas the V and J calls and clone size are those reported in that table. The sample holds about 140,000 clones; around 80% are singletons and the top ten take 4.5% to 5%. Sequenced sample: peripheral blood. This TCR came from a woman older than 75 with active or convalescent COVID-19.

In DNA form, the CDR3 reads TGTGCCAGCAGACAAGGGGGAAACAATGAGCAGTTCTTC. Translation: CASRQGGNNEQFF. This sequence joins TRBV28 and TRBJ2-1; TRBD1 is a possible D gene (6 bases). The CDR3 extends over 13 amino acids. CDR1 and CDR2 (germline): MDHEN, SYDVKM. V lost 6 bases, J lost 5 bases, and 11 bases lay in between.